This TCR beta chain was captured in a study of cytomegalovirus exposure and HLA in healthy donors. Study-level findings and limits: The authors later found HLA-associated TCR beta chains more clonally expanded than equally common others.

Details on this clone: Its matching antigen is unknown.

Looked up from germline, CDR1 is MGHDK and CDR2 is SYGVNS. This CDR3 contains 15 residues. V was shortened by 1 base and J by 1 base, with 11 bases between the two germline ends. The primer mix had 60 Vbeta and 13 Jbeta primers. Clones were read by immunoSEQ multiplex PCR, and TCRdb kept only the in-frame ones, dropping some. Among 190,000 or so clones, 75% to 85% were seen once, and the ten largest hold around 6.3%. The receptor was isolated from a woman in her forties or fifties in good health and CMV-seropositive. Specimen: PBMCs. J is TRBJ2-7 and V is TRBV25-1; TRBD2 might be the D (5 bases). The CDR3 is CASSESLASSYEQYF. CDR3 DNA: TGTGCCAGCAGTGAATCCCTAGCTTCGTCCTACGAGCAGTACTTC.